This entry lists 12 T cell receptor beta chains sequenced from one sample in a study of blood T cell repertoires in COVID-19 (dated by TCRdb to the early 2020s). The library came from the immunoSEQ multiplex PCR assay. TCRdb holds this immuneACCESS table with in-frame rearrangements only. Some clones are missing; in checked studies, unresolved V genes explain under half, and the rest has no known cause. The table for this sample lists some 200,000 clones; around 84% of them were counted only once. Clones ranked in the top ten supply approximately 1.3% of the sample. Sequencing was performed on peripheral blood. These receptors came from a woman between 40 and 55 years old who had recovered from COVID-19.

The chain employs TRBV7-2 and TRBJ2-2, with 7 bases lining up with TRBD2. This CDR3 has 15 residues. The V segment lost 3 bases and the J segment 4 bases; nucleotides outside the gene matches: 5. Germline CDR1 SGHTA, CDR2 FQGNSA. This CDR3 is CASSLSTSATGELFF. CDR3 DNA sequence: TGTGCCAGCAGCTTGAGTACTAGCGCCACCGGGGAGCTGTTTTTT.

The rearrangement joins TRBV30 to TRBJ2-5, with D tentatively TRBD2 (7 bases). CDR1 and CDR2 (germline): GTSNPN, SVGIG (reference sequence). Trimming left V 0 bases short and J 0 bases short, with 11 bases between. The CDR3 has 15 residues. The CDR3 is CAWSVGGGYQETQYF. DNA for the CDR3: TGTGCCTGGAGTGTAGGGGGGGGGTACCAAGAGACCCAGTACTTC.

The CDR3 DNA reads as TGTGCCAGCAGCTTGGAGCGGGGGGGCCCTGGGGCCAACGTCCTGACTTTC. Translation gives CASSLERGGPGANVLTF. This chain joins TRBV5-4 and TRBJ2-6; 10 positions match TRBD2. The CDR3 is made up of 17 amino acids. The V and J ends lost 0 bases and 2 bases, in that order; junction bases with no gene match: 2. Germline V gives CDR1 SGHNT, CDR2 YYREEE (reference sequence).

Written as DNA, the CDR3 is TGTGCCAGCAGCTTAGCGAGAGGACTAGCGGACACCGGGGAGCTGTTTTTT. Its protein product is CASSLARGLADTGELFF. The chain combines TRBV11-2 with TRBJ2-2; the match to TRBD2 covers 10 bases. CDR3 length equals 17 residues. The V and J ends lost 1 base and 3 bases, in that order; junction bases with no gene match: 5. In germline, CDR1 is SGHAT, CDR2 FQNNGV.

The J gene is TRBJ1-2, the V gene TRBV18; 8 bases are a match to TRBD1. Germline CDR1 KGHSH, CDR2 LQKENI. With V trimmed by 2 bases and J by 6 bases, 8 bases remained unmatched. The CDR3 loop spans 15 amino acids. The CDR3 loop reads CASSPTGQGGDGYTF. Here the CDR3 DNA reads TGTGCCAGCTCACCAACCGGACAGGGAGGCGATGGCTACACCTTC.

In this sample, this clone turned up once. The chain recombines TRBV9 with TRBJ1-1; 7 bases align to TRBD1. Germline CDR1 reads SGDLS; CDR2 reads YYNGEE. V trimming: 3 bases; J trimming: 8 bases; junction bases outside the gene matches: 10. The CDR3 covers 14 residues. CDR3 protein: CASSAKDRRTEAFF. The CDR3 coding sequence is TGTGCCAGCAGCGCGAAGGACAGGAGAACCGAAGCTTTCTTT.

V gene TRBV28 combines with J gene TRBJ1-1; D is possibly TRBD1 (5 bases). Germline V gives CDR1 MDHEN, CDR2 SYDVKM. Trimming left V 11 bases short and J 5 bases short, with 12 bases between. The CDR3 is 11 amino acids. CDR3 residues: CAGRGGTEAFF. CDR3 bases: TGTGCCGGTAGGGGAGGGACTGAAGCTTTCTTT.

The chain couples TRBV13 to TRBJ2-5; D is possibly TRBD1 (5 bases). Deletions cut 4 bases from V and 2 bases from J, with 14 bases between. Germline-derived CDR1 and CDR2 are PRHDT and FYEKMQ (reference sequence). The CDR3 is 15 amino acids. This chain's CDR3 is CASSSLDSNQETQYF. The CDR3 bases are TGTGCCAGCAGCTCCCTCGACAGTAATCAAGAGACCCAGTACTTC.

V gene TRBV7-2 combines with J gene TRBJ1-2; D remains unclear. The CDR3 contains 13 residues. Germline CDR1 is SGHTA and CDR2 is FQGNSA. Trimming left V 0 bases short and J 6 bases short, with 8 bases between. The CDR3 region has the DNA TGTGCCAGCAGCTTAGCGAACGAGGATGGCTACACCTTC. It is translated as CASSLANEDGYTF. Using reference TRBV7-2 and TRBJ1-2 for the parts outside the CDR3, the full variable domain is GAGVSQSPSNKVTEKGKDVELRCDPISGHTALYWYRQSLGQGLEFLIYFQGNSAPDKSGLPSDRFSAERTGGSVSTLTIQRTQQEDSAVYLCASSLANEDGYTFGSGTRLTVV.

This clone was observed once. The chain couples TRBV29-1 to TRBJ2-1; D gene uncertain. V dropped 5 bases and J dropped 2 bases, with 7 bases sitting between them. The CDR3 is made up of 12 amino acids. Germline lookup yields CDR1 SQVTM and CDR2 ANQGSEA. The CDR3 reads CSVKSTYNEQFF. The CDR3 coding sequence is TGCAGCGTTAAGTCTACCTACAATGAGCAGTTCTTC.

The V gene is TRBV2, the J gene TRBJ2-3, with D possibly matching TRBD2 (6 bases). Germline CDR1 is SNHLY and CDR2 is FYNNEI. Deletions cut 6 bases from V and 6 bases from J, with 13 bases between. CDR3 length: 13 amino acids. The CDR3 DNA reads TGTGCCAGCAGCCCGACTAGTCTGGATACGCAGTATTTT. It codes for CASSPTSLDTQYF. Variable domain in full (rest from reference TRBV2 and TRBJ2-3): EPEVTQTPSHQVTQMGQEVILRCVPISNHLYFYWYRQILGQKVEFLVSFYNNEISEKSEIFDDQFSVERPDGSNFTLKIRSTKLEDSAMYFCASSPTSLDTQYFGPGTRLTVL.

The chain carries TRBV3-1 (or the pseudogene TRBV3-2) and TRBJ1-2; 7 nucleotides align to TRBD1. The CDR3 is made up of 15 amino acids. The V and J ends lost 2 bases and 7 bases, in that order; junction bases with no gene match: 10. Germline V gene sequence: CDR1 LGHDT, CDR2 YNNKEL (reference sequence). The CDR3 protein is CASSQMTGSFLGYTF. The DNA of the CDR3 is TGTGCCAGCAGCCAAATGACAGGGTCTTTCCTTGGCTACACCTTC.